The 25 T cell receptor beta chains presented below share a single source sample, sequenced in a study of blood T cells in healthy people across ages. Through a sample-barcoded 5' primer and a J-beta primer mix, a second PCR was run for about 6 to 11 cycles. A single record per CDR3 protein comes from TCRdb applying MiXCR to the 5' RACE reads. The data hold hundreds of thousands of distinct CDR3 sequences, with 49% observed a single time. Sequenced sample: blood. Receptors were obtained from a woman aged 55-75 years in good health.

In this sample, this clonotype turned up a few times. The V gene is TRBV2, the J gene TRBJ2-1, with 13 bases matching TRBD2. Germline loops: CDR1 SNHLY, CDR2 FYNNEI. The CDR3 extends over 15 amino acids. The V gene end was trimmed by 7 bases and the J gene end by 8 bases; junction bases not matched to a gene: 8. CDR3 bases: TGTGCCAGCAAGATTACTAGCGGGAGGGCCTATGAGCAGTTCTTC. Amino acid sequence: CASKITSGRAYEQFF.

This chain connects TRBV7-9 to TRBJ2-7; weak D call: TRBD2 (5 bases). Germline V CDR1 and CDR2: SEHNR, FQNEAQ (reference sequence). The CDR3 runs to 14 residues. Trimming took off 6 bases at V and 2 bases at J, with 14 bases between the two ends. The CDR3 DNA reads as TGTGCCAGCAGGTATACAGAGGGAGCCTACGAGCAGTACTTC. Its protein product is CASRYTEGAYEQYF.

J is TRBJ2-6 and V is TRBV9; D remains ambiguous. Germline CDR1 is SGDLS and CDR2 is YYNGEE. The V end was cut by 4 bases, the J end by 0 bases, with 23 bases between. The CDR3 sequence is 20 residues long. In DNA, the CDR3 is TGTGCCAGCAGCCCTCATTTTGGCAGGTTATCGGACTCTGGGGCCAACGTCCTGACTTTC. Translated, it gives CASSPHFGRLSDSGANVLTF.

This clonotype has only a few counts. The chain joins TRBV28 to TRBJ1-2, with TRBD1 matching 8 bases. Trimming cost V 7 bases and J 4 bases; bases outside gene matches: 8. Germline-derived CDR1 and CDR2 are MDHEN and SYDVKM. The CDR3 consists of 14 residues. CDR3 nucleotides: TGTGCCAGCACGGACAGGGTCTTGGGCTATGGCTACACCTTC. It encodes CASTDRVLGYGYTF.

The CDR3: CASSYSMRDMLRNTGELFF. The CDR3, as DNA: TGTGCCAGCAGTTACTCGATGCGGGACATGCTGAGGAACACCGGGGAGCTGTTTTTT. The genes are TRBV6-5 and TRBJ2-2; tentatively, D is TRBD1 or TRBD2 (6 bases each). Looked up from germline, CDR1 is MNHEY and CDR2 is SVGAGI. The CDR3 contains 19 residues. The V end lost 0 bases, the J end lost 1 base, and 18 bases lay between the germline ends.

This chain connects TRBV10-3 to TRBJ2-7; TRBD1 matches 8 bases. The CDR3 covers 14 residues. Trimming removed 8 bases from V and 0 bases from J; junction bases left unmatched: 6. Germline values: CDR1 ENHRY, CDR2 SYGVKD. Here the CDR3 reads CAISDRESSYEQYF. The DNA for the CDR3 is TGTGCCATCTCGGACAGGGAGAGCTCCTACGAGCAGTACTTC.

The genes are TRBV7-2 and TRBJ1-5; 10 bases agree with TRBD1. The trim removed 1 base at V and 5 bases at J, leaving 5 bases unmatched. The CDR3 loop spans 16 amino acids. Germline CDR1 reads SGHTA; CDR2 reads FQGNSA. The CDR3 DNA is TGTGCCAGCAGCTTAGGTCCGGGACAGGGGTATCAGCCCCAGCATTTT. Protein sequence: CASSLGPGQGYQPQHF.

The chain has TRBV25-1 and TRBJ2-2; D is unclear. The CDR3 spans 15 residues. Germline V CDR1 and CDR2: MGHDK, SYGVNS. Deletions cut 7 bases from V and 1 base from J, with 13 bases between. The CDR3 sequence: CASTMASGNTGELFF. DNA for the CDR3: TGTGCCAGCACGATGGCTTCGGGGAACACCGGGGAGCTGTTTTTT.

This clonotype was seen repeatedly, ten times or more. J is TRBJ1-1 and V is TRBV7-2; 7 nucleotides match TRBD1. This CDR3 spans 15 amino acids. Germline assignment: CDR1 SGHTA and CDR2 FQGNSA. Trimming at V came to 5 bases and at J to 3 bases, leaving 9 bases not matched to a gene. In DNA form, the CDR3 reads TGTGCCAGCAGCGCCCGACAGGGTGGGGACACTGAAGCTTTCTTT. Its translation is CASSARQGGDTEAFF.

The chain employs TRBV18 and TRBJ2-1, with TRBD2 matching 10 bases. V shed 8 bases, J shed 3 bases, and the junction held 7 bases outside the gene matches. The CDR3 extends over 15 amino acids. Germline CDR1 and CDR2: KGHSH and LQKENI. CDR3 bases: TGTGCCAGCACGCGGACTAGCGGAGACTACAATGAGCAGTTCTTC. It is translated as CASTRTSGDYNEQFF.

The V gene is TRBV6-1, the J gene TRBJ2-3, with D uncertain. The length of the CDR3 is 12 residues. The V gene lost 3 bases and the J gene lost 4 bases, with 5 bases spanning the gap. Germline loops: CDR1 MNHNS, CDR2 SASEGT. Written as DNA, the CDR3 is TGTGCCAGCAGTGAGCTACCAGATACGCAGTATTTT. Protein sequence: CASSELPDTQYF.

This clonotype was picked up a small number of times. At one end, the junction sequence differs from germline, possibly due to a read error. CDR3 bases: TGTGCCGGCAGTAAGACAGGCTACTCTGGGGCCAACGTCCTGACTTTC. Translated, it gives CAGSKTGYSGANVLTF. This chain connects TRBV7-9 to TRBJ2-6, with D possibly matching TRBD1 (6 bases). This CDR3 has 16 residues. Germline lookup yields CDR1 SEHNR and CDR2 FQNEAQ (reference sequence). The full variable domain, its missing parts supplied by reference TRBV7-9 and TRBJ2-6, is DTGVSQNPRHKITKRGQNVTFRCDPISEHNRLYWYRQTLGQGPEFLTYFQNEAQLEKSRLLSDRFSAERPKGSFSTLEIQRTEQGDSAMYLCAGSKTGYSGANVLTFGAGSRLTVL.

This clonotype was detected a few times. CDR3 sequence: CSVGPSPGTYEQYF. The CDR3 coding sequence is TGCAGCGTTGGTCCCTCCCCAGGGACCTACGAGCAGTACTTC. The rearrangement links TRBV29-1 to TRBJ2-7, with TRBD1 as a possible D gene (5 bases). CDR1 is SQVTM and CDR2 is ANQGSEA in the germline V gene. V lost 4 bases and J lost 2, with 15 bases in between. The CDR3 sequence is 14 residues long.

The chain uses TRBV20-1 and TRBJ2-5; 11 nucleotides match TRBD2. The DNA end is more similar to TRBJ2-7, so the J call may be wrong. The CDR3 spans 14 residues. Germline CDR1 and CDR2: DFQATT and SNEGSKA (reference sequence). This CDR3 reads CSATSGRLTAEQYF. In DNA, the CDR3 is TGCAGTGCAACTAGCGGGAGACTGACTGCCGAGCAGTACTTC.

This clonotype was counted a few times. The chain has TRBV7-9 and TRBJ2-1; D gene ambiguous. The V end was cut by 5 bases, the J end by 6 bases, with 17 bases between. CDR1 SEHNR and CDR2 FQNEAQ come from the germline V gene (reference sequence). This CDR3 comprises 15 residues. CDR3 sequence (DNA): TGTGCCAGCAGCCCTAAGGGCAGGCAGAGCAATGAGCAGTTCTTC. The encoded protein is CASSPKGRQSNEQFF.

Here the CDR3 reads CSTIDRVHFDEQFF. CDR3 coding DNA: TGCAGTACCATCGACAGGGTGCATTTCGATGAGCAGTTCTTC. The chain combines TRBV20-1 with TRBJ2-1, with 7 bases identical to TRBD1. V was pared by 8 bases and J by 8 bases, with 15 bases of the junction left unmatched. The CDR3 contains 14 residues. Germline V gene lookup returns CDR1 DFQATT and CDR2 SNEGSKA (reference sequence).

This CDR3 is CASSLGVQSSYNEQFF. Here the CDR3 DNA reads TGCGCCAGCAGCTTGGGAGTTCAGAGCTCCTACAATGAGCAGTTCTTC. The chain has TRBV5-1 and TRBJ2-1; no reliable D call. The CDR3 covers 16 residues. CDR1 SGHRS and CDR2 YFSETQ come from the germline V gene. V was shortened by 0 bases and J by 0 bases, with 10 bases between the two germline ends.

The rearrangement links TRBV29-1 to TRBJ2-7, with D tentatively TRBD2 (6 bases). Trimming stripped 4 bases from V and 3 bases from J, with 10 bases between. The CDR3 runs 12 residues. In germline, CDR1 is SQVTM, CDR2 ANQGSEA. The chain's CDR3 is CSVGAGNYEQYF. As DNA, the CDR3 is TGCAGCGTTGGGGCGGGGAACTACGAGCAGTACTTC.

In this sample, this clonotype turned up many times. The chain links TRBV5-1 to TRBJ2-5, with a tentative D call TRBD1 (6 bases). Trimming shortened V by 4 bases and J by 3 bases, and 10 bases separated the two germline ends. The CDR3 runs to 13 residues. Per the germline V gene, CDR1 is SGHRS and CDR2 is YFSETQ. The CDR3 DNA sequence: TGCGCCAGCAGCAACAGGGAGAAAGAGACCCAGTACTTC. Translating it yields CASSNREKETQYF. The full variable domain, completed using reference TRBV5-1 and TRBJ2-5, is KAGVTQTPRYLIKTRGQQVTLSCSPISGHRSVSWYQQTPGQGLQFLFEYFSETQRNKGNFPGRFSGRQFSNSRSEMNVSTLELGDSALYLCASSNREKETQYFGPGTRLLVL.

The chain recombines TRBV25-1 with TRBJ2-5; either TRBD1 or TRBD2 may supply D (5 bases each). The V and J ends lost 1 base and 4 bases respectively, with 13 bases between them. Looked up from germline, CDR1 is MGHDK and CDR2 is SYGVNS. This CDR3 has 15 residues. CDR3 sequence (DNA): TGTGCCAGCAGTGAATCCCGGGGCCCGGGAGAGACCCAGTACTTC. It yields the protein CASSESRGPGETQYF.

The J gene is TRBJ1-6, the V gene TRBV4-2; D gene ambiguous. Germline V gene lookup returns CDR1 LGHNA and CDR2 YNFKEQ. The CDR3 has 15 amino acids. The V end was cut by 5 bases, the J end by 10 bases, with 18 bases between. CDR3 loop: CASSTRPGLGSPLHF. The DNA for the CDR3 is TGTGCCAGCAGCACCCGTCCCGGGCTGGGGTCACCCCTCCACTTT.

The chain couples TRBV28 to TRBJ2-7; tentative D call: TRBD2 (5 bases). Trimming shortened V by 6 bases and J by 0 bases, and 18 bases separated the two germline ends. There are 16 residues in the CDR3. Germline CDR1 and CDR2: MDHEN and SYDVKM. CDR3 residues: CASSAPLAGSSYEQYF. CDR3 in DNA: TGTGCCAGCAGCGCCCCCCTAGCCGGCAGCTCCTACGAGCAGTACTTC.

This rearrangement joins TRBV5-1 to TRBJ2-5; D gene uncertain. V was pared by 4 bases and J by 0 bases, with 13 bases between. Germline CDR1 SGHRS, CDR2 YFSETQ. This CDR3 spans 15 amino acids. The CDR3 bases are TGCGCCAGCAGCCCGACGGACGGGTACCAAGAGACCCAGTACTTC. Protein product: CASSPTDGYQETQYF.

This clonotype came up once. This sequence joins TRBV6-2 or TRBV6-3 and TRBJ2-5, with D possibly TRBD2 on 6 matching bases. This CDR3 contains 14 residues. Germline V lookup: CDR1 MNHEY, CDR2 SVGEGT. V was trimmed by 4 bases and J by 4 bases, leaving 13 bases between them. The CDR3 nucleotides are TGTGCCAGCAGTTCTGGCGCCGGGGGAGAGACCCAGTACTTC. Translating it yields CASSSGAGGETQYF.

This rearrangement joins TRBV7-8 to TRBJ2-2; 11 bases match TRBD1. V trimming: 2 bases; J trimming: 6 bases; junction bases outside the gene matches: 5. Germline loops: CDR1 SGHVS, CDR2 FQNEAQ. The CDR3 contains 16 residues. The CDR3 nucleotides read TGTGCCAGCAGCTTATGGGGACAGGGGGGTGCCGGGGAGCTGTTTTTT. Translated, it gives CASSLWGQGGAGELFF. The full variable domain, completed using reference TRBV7-8 and TRBJ2-2, is GAGVSQSPRYKVAKRGQDVALRCDPISGHVSLFWYQQALGQGPEFLTYFQNEAQLDKSGLPSDRFFAERPEGSVSTLKIQRTQQEDSAVYLCASSLWGQGGAGELFFGEGSRLTVL.